A single sample gave rise to the 14 T cell receptor beta chains below, sequenced in a study of early T cells in non-severe SARS-CoV-2 infection. In TCRdb, the 5' RACE reads were re-called with MiXCR into one record per CDR3 protein. Here the sample spans approximately 37,000 distinct CDR3 sequences, approximately 4.8% being singletons. The sequenced sample was whole blood. Receptors originate from an adult who was a healthcare worker with PCR-confirmed SARS-CoV-2 infection or an uninfected control (not recorded which).

A few counts support this clonotype. This rearrangement joins TRBV29-1 to TRBJ2-1; a possible D gene is TRBD2 (5 bases). V was pared by 8 bases and J by 7 bases, with 18 bases between. Germline V gene data show CDR1 as SQVTM and CDR2 as ANQGSEA. This CDR3 has 13 residues. As DNA, the CDR3 is TGCAGCTCAAGACAAGGGAGTCGAAATGAGCAGTTCTTC. It is translated as CSSRQGSRNEQFF.

In this sample, this clonotype turned up a few times. The V and J genes are TRBV5-5 and TRBJ2-1; 8 nucleotides agree with TRBD2. The V segment lost 4 bases and the J segment 6 bases; nucleotides outside the gene matches: 15. Germline CDR1 SGHKS, CDR2 YYEKEE (reference sequence). The CDR3 is 17 amino acids. The CDR3 DNA reads as TGTGCCAGCAGCCCCTCCGGGACTAGATCCCTTAGCAATGAGCAGTTCTTC. Amino acid sequence: CASSPSGTRSLSNEQFF.

This clonotype was recorded a few times. The chain employs TRBV12-3 or TRBV12-4 and TRBJ2-1; maybe TRBD1 (5 bases). V lost 7 bases and J 9 bases, leaving 13 bases between the germline ends. CDR3 length: 12 residues. The CDR3 nucleotides read TGTGCCAGCAACTTCAGGGTCGGTGAGCAGTTCTTC. Its translation is CASNFRVGEQFF.

This clonotype was seen a handful of times. Because the CDR3's place on the DNA is in doubt, the DNA is left out and the CDR3 is given as listed by TCRdb. The V gene is TRBV2, the J gene TRBJ2-7; the D call of TRBD1 is as the table states it, not checked on the DNA. The germline V gene has CDR1 SNHLY and CDR2 FYNNEI. Termini included, the CDR3 measures 15 amino acids. The CDR3 sequence: CASSDVGQGSYEQCF.

The chain couples TRBV5-1 to TRBJ2-3; D is ambiguous. This CDR3 has 11 residues. The ends were cut back, 5 bases at V and 3 bases at J, with 4 bases in the middle. The germline V gene has CDR1 SGHRS and CDR2 YFSETQ. In DNA, the CDR3 is TGCGCCAGCAGACAGACAGATACGCAGTATTTT. It yields the protein CASRQTDTQYF.

This clonotype was detected ten times or more. The chain couples TRBV5-1 to TRBJ2-2, with 7 nucleotides matching TRBD2. Trimming cost V 0 bases and J 7 bases; bases outside gene matches: 9. Germline loops: CDR1 SGHRS, CDR2 YFSETQ. The CDR3 consists of 16 residues. The CDR3 sequence: CASSLARERVDGELFF. For the CDR3, the DNA is TGCGCCAGCAGCTTGGCGCGGGAGCGGGTCGACGGGGAGCTGTTTTTT.

The sample holds a few counts of this clonotype. The genes are TRBV5-4 and TRBJ1-5, with D unclear. Trimming removed 0 bases from V and 3 bases from J, with 4 bases in between. The CDR3 runs to 13 residues. Germline lookup yields CDR1 SGHNT and CDR2 YYREEE (reference sequence). For the CDR3, the DNA is TGTGCCAGCAGCTTGGAGATCAATCAGCCCCAGCATTTT. Translation: CASSLEINQPQHF.

This clonotype was counted at least ten times. The V call is TRBV5-4, the J call TRBJ2-1; D is possibly TRBD1 or TRBD2 (7 bases each). This CDR3 has 16 residues. The germline V and J ends were trimmed by 3 bases and 4 bases, with 17 bases remaining between them. Germline V lookup: CDR1 SGHNT, CDR2 YYREEE (reference sequence). The CDR3 sequence is CASSSGGQSAYNEQFF. As DNA, the CDR3 is TGTGCCAGCAGCTCGGGGGGACAGTCAGCTTACAATGAGCAGTTCTTC.

This sequence joins TRBV20-1 and TRBJ2-4, with D uncertain. CDR1 DFQATT and CDR2 SNEGSKA come from the germline V gene (reference sequence). The CDR3 extends over 16 amino acids. V lost 3 bases, J lost 0 bases, and 15 bases lay in between. The CDR3 nucleotides are TGCAGTGCTAGCGTCCGGTATCTTCTAGCCAAAAACATTCAGTACTTC. Its translation: CSASVRYLLAKNIQYF.

This clonotype showed up many times. The chain is built from TRBV6-1 and TRBJ2-7; D not resolved. This CDR3 spans 15 amino acids. Trimming removed 5 bases at V and 0 bases at J, with 14 bases between. Germline-derived CDR1 and CDR2 are MNHNS and SASEGT. The CDR3 DNA sequence: TGTGCCAGCAGTTCCCAAAGGGTAAGCTCCTACGAGCAGTACTTC. It yields the protein CASSSQRVSSYEQYF.

This clonotype was seen repeatedly, ten times or more. The rearrangement links TRBV19 to TRBJ2-1; perhaps TRBD1 as D (5 bases). The CDR3 sequence is 14 residues long. V gave up 4 bases and J gave up 2 bases, with 9 bases separating them. Germline V gives CDR1 LNHDA, CDR2 SQIVND (reference sequence). CDR3 region: CASSRTRTYNEQFF. The CDR3 DNA reads TGTGCCAGTAGTAGGACAAGAACCTACAATGAGCAGTTCTTC. Combining the CDR3 with reference TRBV19 and TRBJ2-1 gives the whole variable domain DGGITQSPKYLFRKEGQNVTLSCEQNLNHDAMYWYRQDPGQGLRLIYYSQIVNDFQKGDIAEGYSVSREKKESFPLTVTSAQKNPTAFYLCASSRTRTYNEQFFGPGTRLTVL.

In its sample, this clonotype was seen a few times. The rearrangement joins TRBV20-1 to TRBJ2-7; a weak D match, TRBD2 (6 bases). This CDR3 comprises 14 residues. V was cut by 3 bases and J by 5 bases, with 17 bases left in between. CDR1 and CDR2 (germline): DFQATT, SNEGSKA (reference sequence). Here the CDR3 reads CSARTGDPRDEQYF. The CDR3 region has the DNA TGCAGTGCTAGGACGGGGGACCCTAGGGACGAGCAGTACTTC.

This clonotype was counted many times. The CDR3: CASSSQTLGTDTQYF. In DNA, the CDR3 is TGTGCCAGCAGCTCTCAGACCCTGGGCACAGATACGCAGTATTTT. The chain is built from TRBV7-2 and TRBJ2-3; D is uncertain. The V and J ends lost 4 bases and 1 base respectively, with 12 bases between them. The CDR3 extends over 15 amino acids. In germline, CDR1 is SGHTA, CDR2 FQGNSA.

This clonotype was picked up many times. The rearrangement links TRBV27 to TRBJ2-1; 14 nucleotides match TRBD2. This CDR3 contains 16 residues. CDR1 MNHEY and CDR2 SMNVEV come from the germline V gene (reference sequence). V lost 10 bases to trimming and J lost 3 bases; unmatched junction nucleotides: 8. The CDR3 reads CATSPGTSGSYNEQFF. CDR3 DNA sequence: TGTGCCACCTCCCCAGGGACTAGCGGGAGCTACAATGAGCAGTTCTTC.